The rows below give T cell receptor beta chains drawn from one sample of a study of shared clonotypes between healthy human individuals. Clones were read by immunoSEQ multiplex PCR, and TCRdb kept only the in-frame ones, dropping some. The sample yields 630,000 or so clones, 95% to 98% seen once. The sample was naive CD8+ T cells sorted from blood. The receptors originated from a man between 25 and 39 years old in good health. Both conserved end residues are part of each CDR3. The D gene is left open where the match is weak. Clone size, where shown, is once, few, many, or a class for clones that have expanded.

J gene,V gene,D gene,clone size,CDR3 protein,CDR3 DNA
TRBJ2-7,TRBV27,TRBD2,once,CASSIAGTYEQYF,TGTGCCAGCAGTATAGCGGGGACCTACGAGCAGTACTTC
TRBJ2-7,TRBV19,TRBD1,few,CASKPGTGLSYEQYF,TGTGCCAGCAAACCCGGGACAGGGCTTTCCTACGAGCAGTACTTC
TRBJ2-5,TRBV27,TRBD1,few,CASSLLGGEETQYF,TGTGCCAGCAGTTTGTTAGGGGGCGAAGAGACCCAGTACTTC
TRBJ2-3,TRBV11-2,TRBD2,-,CASSTWSSGREGTDTQYF,TGTGCCAGCAGCACGTGGTCTAGCGGGAGGGAAGGCACAGATACGCAGTATTTT
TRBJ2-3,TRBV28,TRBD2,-,CASSREASWTDTQYF,TGTGCCAGCAGTCGGGAGGCTAGTTGGACAGATACGCAGTATTTT
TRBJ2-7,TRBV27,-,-,CASSLSAGSLLDEQYF,TGTGCCAGCAGTTTATCGGCCGGTTCCCTCTTAGACGAGCAGTACTTC
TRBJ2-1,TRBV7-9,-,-,CASSPRGGDEQFF,TGTGCCAGCAGCCCCAGGGGAGGCGATGAGCAGTTCTTC
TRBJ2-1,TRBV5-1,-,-,CASSHFVGTNEQFF,TGCGCCAGCAGCCATTTTGTGGGTACCAATGAGCAGTTCTTC
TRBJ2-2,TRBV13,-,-,CASSHATGIDTGELFF,TGTGCCAGCAGCCACGCCACAGGGATCGACACCGGGGAGCTGTTTTTT
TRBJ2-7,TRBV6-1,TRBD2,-,CASSPPGLSSYEQYF,TGTGCCAGCAGCCCACCGGGACTAAGCTCCTACGAGCAGTACTTC
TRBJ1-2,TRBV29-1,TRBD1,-,CSVGFADRGYGYTF,TGCAGCGTTGGGTTCGCGGACAGGGGCTATGGCTACACCTTC
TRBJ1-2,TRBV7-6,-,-,CASSSLSSGLGYTF,TGTGCCAGCAGCTCCCTCTCGTCGGGGCTTGGCTACACCTTC
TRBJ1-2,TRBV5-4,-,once,CASSLGGGGYTF,TGTGCCAGCAGCTTGGGGGGCGGAGGCTACACCTTC
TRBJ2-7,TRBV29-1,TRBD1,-,CSVGTGYSYEQYF,TGCAGCGTTGGGACAGGCTACTCCTACGAGCAGTACTTC
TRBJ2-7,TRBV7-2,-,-,CAWGGRGDRLKRSYEQYF,TGTGCCTGGGGGGGCCGAGGGGACAGACTTAAACGCTCCTACGAGCAGTACTTC
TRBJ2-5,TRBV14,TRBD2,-,CASSQTGRGETQYF,TGTGCCAGCAGCCAAACGGGGAGGGGCGAGACCCAGTACTTC
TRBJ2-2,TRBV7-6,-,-,CASSLVEGTGELFF,TGTGCCAGCAGCTTAGTCGAGGGGACCGGGGAGCTGTTTTTT
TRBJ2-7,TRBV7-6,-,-,CASNTGGGYEQYF,TGTGCCAGCAATACAGGGGGAGGGTACGAGCAGTACTTC
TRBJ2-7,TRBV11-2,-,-,CASSPGTFSYEQYF,TGTGCCAGCAGCCCCGGGACTTTCTCCTACGAGCAGTACTTC
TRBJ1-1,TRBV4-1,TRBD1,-,CASSQPPQGVGRDTEAFF,TGCGCCAGCAGCCAACCACCACAGGGGGTTGGGAGAGACACTGAAGCTTTCTTT
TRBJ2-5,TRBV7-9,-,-,CASSLLDTRSQETQYF,TGTGCCAGCAGCTTACTGGACACAAGGTCCCAAGAGACCCAGTACTTC
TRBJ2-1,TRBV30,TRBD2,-,CAWTSGNYNEQFF,TGTGCCTGGACTAGCGGGAACTACAATGAGCAGTTCTTC
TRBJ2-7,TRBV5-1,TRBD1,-,CASSFGPGQGYEQYF,TGCGCCAGCAGCTTCGGACCGGGACAGGGGTACGAGCAGTACTTC
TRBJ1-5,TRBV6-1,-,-,CASTRGGSSNQPQHF,TGTGCCAGCACCAGGGGAGGCTCGAGCAATCAGCCCCAGCATTTT
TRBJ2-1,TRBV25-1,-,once,CASSVAVTDNEQFF,TGTGCCAGCAGTGTTGCCGTGACCGACAATGAGCAGTTCTTC
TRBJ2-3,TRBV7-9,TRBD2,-,CASSSEPGLALDTQYF,TGTGCCAGCAGCTCAGAACCGGGACTAGCTCTCGATACGCAGTATTTT
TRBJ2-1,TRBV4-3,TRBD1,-,CASSQGTGGYNEQFF,TGCGCCAGCAGCCAAGGAACAGGGGGTTACAATGAGCAGTTCTTC